The entry below describes one TCR beta chain. What it binds is unknown. The data stem from a study of PD-1 blockade in classical Hodgkin lymphoma. The study, taken as a whole, reports: What caused the repertoire differences, perhaps disease activity or prior therapy, remains undefined.

Time point: newly diagnosed, previously untreated cHL patient sample. The CD4+ T cells used were purified from thawed PBMCs through magnetic negative selection. Generated by immunoSEQ multiplex PCR, the TCRdb table keeps only in-frame clones and is missing some. Altogether tens of thousands of clones are present, roughly 90% being singletons, with the ten largest covering more than 1%. The specimen was CD4+ T cells from blood. The origin of this receptor is a human donor with classical Hodgkin lymphoma.

The CDR3, as DNA: TGTGCCAGCAGGAACAGGGGAGCCTACGAGCAGTACTTC. It encodes CASRNRGAYEQYF. This chain connects TRBV6-5 to TRBJ2-7; TRBD1 agrees at 7 bases. CDR1 is MNHEY and CDR2 is SVGAGI in the germline V gene. This CDR3 comprises 13 residues. Trimming at V came to 6 bases and at J to 2 bases, leaving 4 bases not matched to a gene.